A single sample gave rise to the 14 T cell receptor beta chains below, sequenced in a study of T cells in localized non-small cell lung cancer. Repertoires were generated with immunoSEQ multiplex PCR, while TCRdb's copy carries only in-frame clones and drops some. This table holds around 21,000 clones, 85% to 90% found once. The sample here was peripheral blood, taken before any cancer treatment. The receptors derive from a male donor at least 60 years old with stage I lung adenocarcinoma.

The CDR3 nucleotides are TGTGCCAGCAGCTTGGGGCAGATTAACTATGGCTACACCTTC. Its translation is CASSLGQINYGYTF. V gene TRBV7-2 combines with J gene TRBJ1-2, with D maybe TRBD1 (5 bases). The V gene lost 3 bases and the J gene lost 1 base, with 9 bases spanning the gap. There are 14 residues in the CDR3. The germline gives CDR1 SGHTA, CDR2 FQGNSA.

The gene calls are TRBV11-2 and TRBJ2-1, with 9 bases aligning to TRBD1. V shed 3 bases and J 9 bases; nucleotides not matched to a gene: 3. The CDR3 is 13 amino acids. The V gene's germline CDR1 is SGHAT and CDR2 FQNNGV. CDR3 DNA: TGTGCCAGCAGCTTGGGACAGGGACGTGAGCAGTTCTTC. Its protein product is CASSLGQGREQFF.

The chain links TRBV28 to TRBJ2-5; D may be TRBD1 or TRBD2 (5 bases each). V dropped 6 bases and J dropped 7 bases, with 15 bases sitting between them. Germline V gene data show CDR1 as MDHEN and CDR2 as SYDVKM. This CDR3 is 13 amino acids long. The CDR3 DNA reads as TGTGCCAGCAGCGGGGCTGTGGCCGGGACCCAGTACTTC. Its translation: CASSGAVAGTQYF.

The V and J genes are TRBV18 and TRBJ1-5, with D perhaps TRBD1 (6 bases). The CDR3 contains 14 residues. V was clipped by 6 bases and J by 3 bases, with 12 bases between them. Germline CDR1 reads KGHSH; CDR2 reads LQKENI. The CDR3 DNA follows: TGTGCCAGCTCCAAACAGGGTAACAATCAGCCCCAGCATTTT. Translated: CASSKQGNNQPQHF.

CDR3 residues: CASAGTALNTEAFF. CDR3 nucleotide sequence: TGTGCCAGTGCCGGGACAGCTTTGAACACTGAAGCTTTCTTT. This chain joins TRBV19 and TRBJ1-1; 7 bases are a match to TRBD1. With V trimmed by 8 bases and J by 0 bases, 6 bases remained unmatched. The germline V gene encodes CDR1 LNHDA and CDR2 SQIVND (reference sequence). The CDR3 sequence is 14 residues long.

The genes are TRBV30 and TRBJ1-4, with D perhaps matching TRBD1 (5 bases). Between the trimmed V and J ends, which lost 0 bases and 0 bases, there was a span of 8 bases. The CDR3 is made up of 15 amino acids. CDR1 and CDR2 (germline): GTSNPN, SVGIG (reference sequence). CDR3 protein: CAWSVWGATNEKLFF. In nucleotides, the CDR3 is TGTGCCTGGAGTGTATGGGGGGCAACTAATGAAAAACTGTTTTTT.

The rearrangement links TRBV7-9 to TRBJ2-1, with 15 nucleotides matching TRBD2. Germline lookup yields CDR1 SEHNR and CDR2 FQNEAQ (reference sequence). The trim removed 5 bases at V and 5 bases at J, leaving 7 bases unmatched. This CDR3 contains 17 residues. The CDR3 coding sequence is TGTGCCAGCAGCCCATGGACTAGCGGGAGGGCCGACAATGAGCAGTTCTTC. Its translation is CASSPWTSGRADNEQFF.

The CDR3 bases are TGTGCCAGCAGTTTAAGACGGCAGAACACTGAAGCTTTCTTT. Encoded protein: CASSLRRQNTEAFF. This chain connects TRBV28 to TRBJ1-1; D unresolved. The V end was cut by 2 bases, the J end by 1 base, with 8 bases between. The CDR3 covers 14 residues. Germline CDR1 and CDR2: MDHEN and SYDVKM.

This clone was found a few times. The rearrangement links TRBV19 to TRBJ2-3; 7 bases fit TRBD1. The length of the CDR3 is 15 residues. Germline CDR1 LNHDA, CDR2 SQIVND (reference sequence). The V segment lost 0 bases and the J segment 6 bases; nucleotides outside the gene matches: 6. The CDR3: CASSIEQGERDTQYF. In nucleotides, the CDR3 is TGTGCCAGTAGTATAGAGCAGGGGGAGAGGGATACGCAGTATTTT.

Here the CDR3 reads CASSPKAGRGEQYF. In DNA, the CDR3 is TGTGCCAGCAGCCCCAAGGCAGGGCGAGGCGAGCAGTACTTC. The chain links TRBV6-5 to TRBJ2-7, with D possibly TRBD1 on 5 matching bases. Between the trimmed V and J ends, which lost 6 bases and 6 bases, there was a span of 18 bases. Germline V gene sequence: CDR1 MNHEY, CDR2 SVGAGI. This CDR3 has 14 amino acids.

This chain joins TRBV29-1 and TRBJ2-7; 9 bases line up with TRBD1. V trimming: 5 bases; J trimming: 1 base; junction bases outside the gene matches: 6. Germline values: CDR1 SQVTM, CDR2 ANQGSEA. The CDR3 extends over 14 amino acids. This CDR3 reads CSVQTGGASYEQYF. CDR3 DNA sequence: TGCAGCGTTCAAACAGGGGGCGCTTCCTACGAGCAGTACTTC.

The rearrangement links TRBV6-6 to TRBJ2-7; TRBD2 matches at 8 bases. The trim removed 11 bases at V and 2 bases at J, leaving 5 bases unmatched. Germline values: CDR1 MNHNY, CDR2 SVGAGI (reference sequence). The CDR3 has 12 residues. The CDR3 DNA reads TGTGCCGCCAGCGGGGGACCCTACGAGCAGTACTTC. It translates to CAASGGPYEQYF.

The V gene is TRBV18, the J gene TRBJ1-5, with TRBD1 as a possible D gene (6 bases). From germline, CDR1 is KGHSH and CDR2 LQKENI. The length of the CDR3 is 13 residues. Trimming took off 5 bases at V and 7 bases at J, with 12 bases between the two ends. CDR3 sequence (DNA): TGTGCCAGCTCAACGACAGGACACCAGCCCCAGCATTTT. Its translation: CASSTTGHQPQHF.

The gene calls are TRBV28 and TRBJ2-5; D might be TRBD2 (7 bases). The V gene's germline CDR1 is MDHEN and CDR2 SYDVKM. The CDR3 consists of 13 residues. Trimming stripped 10 bases from V and 4 bases from J, with 16 bases between. The CDR3 nucleotides are TGTGCCACCGTTAGGGGGGGTAGAGAGACCCAGTACTTC. Translated: CATVRGGRETQYF.